This T cell receptor (beta chain) was sequenced during a study of CD8 T cells in ankylosing spondylitis. Overall study results and limits: Matched ankylosing spondylitis synovial fluid reportedly contained a significantly enriched population of disease-linked clones. Typical of ankylosing spondylitis blood, it appeared, was a TCR beta motif of seven to nine highly homologous variants.

Germline assignment: CDR1 ENHRY and CDR2 SYGVKD. V lost 6 bases to trimming and J lost 6 bases; unmatched junction nucleotides: 8. This CDR3 contains 14 residues. On this clonotype itself: Its antigen is still unknown.

In making TCR beta libraries, quantitative 5'-RACE with molecular barcodes was used. TCRdb called the 5' RACE reads again in MiXCR, with one record for every CDR3 protein. The sample shows approximately 300,000 distinct CDR3 sequences, approximately 8.2% of them seen only once. This chain connects TRBV10-3 to TRBJ2-7; 10 bases are shared with TRBD2. The TCR originated in a male donor with ankylosing spondylitis. Source material: blood, either unsorted or a sorted T cell fraction (not recorded which). CDR3 sequence (DNA): TGTGCCATCAGGGCAGCGGGAGGGGCAAGCGAGCAGTACTTC. Its translation is CAIRAAGGASEQYF.